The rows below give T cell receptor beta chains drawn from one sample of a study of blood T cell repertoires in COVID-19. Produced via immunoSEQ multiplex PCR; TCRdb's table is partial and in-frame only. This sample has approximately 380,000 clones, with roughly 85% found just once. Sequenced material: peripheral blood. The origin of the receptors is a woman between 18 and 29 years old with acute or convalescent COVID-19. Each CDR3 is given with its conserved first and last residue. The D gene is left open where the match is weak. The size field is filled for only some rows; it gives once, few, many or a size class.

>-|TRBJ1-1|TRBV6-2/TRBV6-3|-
CASNYVGGGEAFF
TGTGCCAGCAATTATGTTGGGGGGGGCGAAGCTTTCTTT
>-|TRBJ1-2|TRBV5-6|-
CASNQNRGGYTF
TGTGCCAGCAATCAGAATAGGGGAGGCTACACCTTC
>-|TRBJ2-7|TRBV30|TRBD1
CAWWDRGDYEQYF
TGTGCCTGGTGGGACAGGGGAGACTACGAGCAGTACTTC
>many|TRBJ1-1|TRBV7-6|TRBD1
CASSLNRGTEAFF
TGTGCCAGCAGCTTAAACAGGGGAACTGAAGCTTTCTTT
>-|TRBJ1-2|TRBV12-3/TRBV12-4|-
CASSPRLNGYTF
TGTGCCAGCAGTCCGAGACTTAATGGCTACACCTTC
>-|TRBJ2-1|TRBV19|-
CASSIGANNEQFF
TGTGCCAGTAGTATAGGAGCCAACAATGAGCAGTTCTTC
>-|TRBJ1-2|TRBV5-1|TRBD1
CASSSAGQGNYGYTF
TGCGCCAGCAGCAGTGCGGGACAGGGGAACTATGGCTACACCTTC
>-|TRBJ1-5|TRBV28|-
CASCRGSQPQHF
TGTGCCAGCTGCAGGGGAAGTCAGCCCCAGCATTTT
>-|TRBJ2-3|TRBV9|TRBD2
CASSVMAGGTDTQYF
TGTGCCAGCAGCGTAATGGCGGGGGGGACAGATACGCAGTATTTT
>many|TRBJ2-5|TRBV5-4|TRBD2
CASSSGTLQETQYF
TGTGCCAGCAGCAGCGGGACTCTTCAAGAGACCCAGTACTTC
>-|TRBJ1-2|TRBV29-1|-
CSVAREWGYTF
TGCAGCGTTGCCCGGGAGTGGGGCTACACCTTC
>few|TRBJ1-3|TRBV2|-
CASSPTGAGNTIYF
TGTGCCAGCAGTCCGACAGGAGCCGGAAACACCATATATTTT
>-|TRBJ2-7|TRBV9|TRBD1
CASSAGTGRYEQYF
TGTGCCAGCAGCGCCGGGACAGGGCGCTACGAGCAGTACTTC
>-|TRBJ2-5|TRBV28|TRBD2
CASSSLGLEGRETQYF
TGTGCCAGCAGTTCGTTAGGACTAGAGGGGCGGGAGACCCAGTACTTC
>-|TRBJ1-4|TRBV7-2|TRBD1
CASSFRPGQGGEKLFF
TGTGCCAGCAGCTTTCGACCGGGACAGGGCGGCGAAAAACTGTTTTTT